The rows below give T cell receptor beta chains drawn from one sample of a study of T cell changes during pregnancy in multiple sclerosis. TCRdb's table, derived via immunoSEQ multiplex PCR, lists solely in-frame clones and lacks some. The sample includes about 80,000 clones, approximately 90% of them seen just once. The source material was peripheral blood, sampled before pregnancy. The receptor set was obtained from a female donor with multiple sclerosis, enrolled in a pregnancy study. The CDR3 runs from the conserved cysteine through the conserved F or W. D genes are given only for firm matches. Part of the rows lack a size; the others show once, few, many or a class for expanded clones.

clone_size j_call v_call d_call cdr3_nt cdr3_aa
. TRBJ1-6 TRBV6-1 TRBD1 TGTGCCAGCAGTGAAGCGGGGGGGGGCCAGGGGGCCTCCTATAATTCACCCCTCCACTTT CASSEAGGGQGASYNSPLHF
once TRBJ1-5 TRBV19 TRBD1 TGTGCCAGTAGTACTGGGACAGGCCAGGGTCAGCCCCAGCATTTT CASSTGTGQGQPQHF
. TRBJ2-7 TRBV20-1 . TGCAGTGCCCCCTCCGGCGAGCAGTACTTC CSAPSGEQYF
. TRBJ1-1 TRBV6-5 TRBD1 TGTGCCAGCAGTTACTCGGGACAGGGAAGGACTGAAGCTTTCTTT CASSYSGQGRTEAFF
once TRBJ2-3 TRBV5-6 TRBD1 TGTGCCAGCAGCAGACAGGGGTCCGGGAGCACAGATACGCAGTATTTT CASSRQGSGSTDTQYF
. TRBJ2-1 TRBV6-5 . TGTGCCAGCATTGCGCCGGACAATGAGCAGTTCTTC CASIAPDNEQFF
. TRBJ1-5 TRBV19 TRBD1 TGTGCCAGTAGGAGTACAGGGGGCGGATCAAATCAGCCCCAGCATTTT CASRSTGGGSNQPQHF
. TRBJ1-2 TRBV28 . TGTGCCAGCAGTCCAGGGGTCTATGGCTACACCTTC CASSPGVYGYTF
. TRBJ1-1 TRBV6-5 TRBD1 TGTGCCAGCCAAACCCTACAGGGGGTGAGAACTGAAGCTTTCTTT CASQTLQGVRTEAFF
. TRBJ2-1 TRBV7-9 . TGTGCCAGCAGCCCAGGGTTCCCCCCGTTCTTC CASSPGFPPFF
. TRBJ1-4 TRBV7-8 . TGTGCCAGCAGCGAAAACCGTCTGAGAAATGAAAAACTGTTTTTT CASSENRLRNEKLFF
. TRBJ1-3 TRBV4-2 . TGTGCCAGCAGCCAAGATGCCCTACCGGGAAACACCATATATTTT CASSQDALPGNTIYF
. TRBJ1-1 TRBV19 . TGTGCCAGTAGCCGGGATGGGGACACTGAAGCTTTCTTT CASSRDGDTEAFF
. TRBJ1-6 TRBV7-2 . TGTGCCAGCAGCTTATCCACCTTTGGCAGGAATTCACCCCTCCACTTT CASSLSTFGRNSPLHF
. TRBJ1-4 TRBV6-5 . TGTGCCAGCAGTTACTCGACTGATATTAATGAAAAACTGTTTTTT CASSYSTDINEKLFF
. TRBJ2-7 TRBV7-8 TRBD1 TGTGCCAGCAGCTTAGGCCCCGGGACAGCCCCCTACGAGCAGTACTTC CASSLGPGTAPYEQYF
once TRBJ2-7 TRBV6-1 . TGTGCCAGCAGTGCGATCCCCAGGGGAAAGAGCTCCTACGAGCAGTACTTC CASSAIPRGKSSYEQYF
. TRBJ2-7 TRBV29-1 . TGCAGCGTTGATGGAGGGTCCTACGAGCAGTACTTC CSVDGGSYEQYF
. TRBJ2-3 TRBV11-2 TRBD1 TGTGCCAGCAGGTCTTACAGGGGGACAAGCACAGATACGCAGTATTTT CASRSYRGTSTDTQYF
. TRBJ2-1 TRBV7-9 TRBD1 TGTGCCAGCAGCATACTACAGGGGGCCGGTCGGTTAGGCAATGAGCAGTTCTTC CASSILQGAGRLGNEQFF
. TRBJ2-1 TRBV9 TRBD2 TGTGCCAGCAGCACCCGGACTAGGGAACTCAATGAGCAGTTCTTC CASSTRTRELNEQFF
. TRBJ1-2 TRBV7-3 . TGTGCCAGCAGCTCCAAGGGGAGGGCCTATGGCTACACCTTC CASSSKGRAYGYTF
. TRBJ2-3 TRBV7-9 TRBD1 TGTGCCAGCAGCTGGGGACAGCGCACAGATACGCAGTATTTT CASSWGQRTDTQYF
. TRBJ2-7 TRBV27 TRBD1 TGTGCCAGCAGTTCCCGGGACAGGGCGTACGAGCAGTACTTC CASSSRDRAYEQYF
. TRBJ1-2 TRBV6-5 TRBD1 TGTGCCAGCAGTTACTCGAACCTCAGGGGGAGCTATGGCTACACCTTC CASSYSNLRGSYGYTF
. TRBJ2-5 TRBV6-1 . TGTGCCAGCACCGAAGAGGGAACAGGGAGAGAGACCCAGTACTTC CASTEEGTGRETQYF
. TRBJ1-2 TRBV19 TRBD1 TGTGCCAGTAGTAGTGCTATTGGGACAGGGATTTATGGCTACACCTTC CASSSAIGTGIYGYTF
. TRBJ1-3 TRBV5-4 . TGTGCCAGCAGCTTTAAGGGGCTCGAAGTCTCTGGAAACACCATATATTTT CASSFKGLEVSGNTIYF
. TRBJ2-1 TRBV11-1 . TGTGCCAGCAGCATACTCACGGTGGACAATGAGCAGTTCTTC CASSILTVDNEQFF
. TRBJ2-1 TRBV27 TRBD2 TGTGCCAGCAGGACCCTACTAGCGGGTTACTCCTACAATGAGCAGTTCTTC CASRTLLAGYSYNEQFF
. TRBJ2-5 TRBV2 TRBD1 TGTGCCAGCGGGGATTGGACAGGGGGAGAGACCCAGTACTTC CASGDWTGGETQYF
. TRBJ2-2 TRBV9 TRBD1 TGTGCCAGCAGCCCACAGGGGGCGGGCACCGGGGAGCTGTTTTTT CASSPQGAGTGELFF
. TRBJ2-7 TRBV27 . TGTGCCAGCAGGAAGGAGGGCTCCTACGAGCAGTACTTC CASRKEGSYEQYF
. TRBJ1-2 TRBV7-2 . TGTGCCAGCAGCTTCAACAGCCCCACCTATGGCTACACCTTC CASSFNSPTYGYTF
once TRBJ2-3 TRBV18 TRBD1 TGTGCCAGCGAGGGACAGGGGAACACAGATACGCAGTATTTT CASEGQGNTDTQYF
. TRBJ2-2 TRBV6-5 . TGTGCCAGCCGTAAAATCAACACCGGGGAGCTGTTTTTT CASRKINTGELFF
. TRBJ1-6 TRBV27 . TGTGCCAGCAGTTTAATGGCGGGACTGGCAGAAAGCTCCTATAATTCACCCCTCCACTTT CASSLMAGLAESSYNSPLHF
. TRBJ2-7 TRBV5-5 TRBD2 TGTGCCAGCAGCGGGGGGGACGGAAGCGTCTACGAGCAGTACTTC CASSGGDGSVYEQYF
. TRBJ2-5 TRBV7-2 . TGTGCCAGCAGCCCTGGAGAGGGTTCGGCCCAGTACTTC CASSPGEGSAQYF
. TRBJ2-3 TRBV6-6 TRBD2 TGTGCCAGCAAGGTAGCGGGGGGGCCAGATACGCAGTATTTT CASKVAGGPDTQYF
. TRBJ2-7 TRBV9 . TGTGCCAGCAGCGAGGGGGGCAGGGGGTACGAGCAGTACTTC CASSEGGRGYEQYF
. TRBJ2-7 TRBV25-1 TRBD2 TGTGCCAGCAGCGTAGCGGGAGCCTACGAGCAGTACTTC CASSVAGAYEQYF
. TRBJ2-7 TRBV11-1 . TGTGCCAGCAGCCAAGGGGACTACGAGCAGTACTTC CASSQGDYEQYF
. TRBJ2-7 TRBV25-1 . TGTGCCAGCAGCGGGGGGCCGGGACGGGGCGAGCAGTACTTC CASSGGPGRGEQYF